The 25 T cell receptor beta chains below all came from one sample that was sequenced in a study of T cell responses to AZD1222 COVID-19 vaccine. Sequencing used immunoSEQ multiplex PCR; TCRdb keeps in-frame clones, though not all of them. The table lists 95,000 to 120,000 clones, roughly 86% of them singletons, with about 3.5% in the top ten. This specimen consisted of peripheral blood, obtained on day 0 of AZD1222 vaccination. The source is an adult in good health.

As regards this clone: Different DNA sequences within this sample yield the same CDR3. CDR3: CASSLGRDSYSNQPQHF. In nucleotides, the CDR3 is TGTGCCAGCAGCTTGGGTAGGGACAGCTATAGCAATCAGCCCCAGCATTTT. The chain recombines TRBV5-8 with TRBJ1-5; 7 bases match TRBD1. The CDR3 sequence is 17 residues long. Germline values: CDR1 SGHTS, CDR2 YDEGEE. V shed 0 bases and J 0 bases; nucleotides not matched to a gene: 6.

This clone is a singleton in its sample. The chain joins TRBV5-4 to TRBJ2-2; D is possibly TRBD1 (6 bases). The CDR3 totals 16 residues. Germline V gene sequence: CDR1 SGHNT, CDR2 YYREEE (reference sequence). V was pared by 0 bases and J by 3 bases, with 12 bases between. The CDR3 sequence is CASSLGGPIDTGELFF. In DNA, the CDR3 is TGTGCCAGCAGCTTGGGGGGGCCTATCGACACCGGGGAGCTGTTTTTT.

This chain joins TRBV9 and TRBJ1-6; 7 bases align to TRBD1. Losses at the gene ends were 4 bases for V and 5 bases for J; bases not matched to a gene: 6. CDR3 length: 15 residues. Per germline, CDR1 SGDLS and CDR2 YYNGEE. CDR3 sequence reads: CASSPTTGNNSPLHF. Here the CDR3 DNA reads TGTGCCAGCAGCCCGACGACAGGGAATAATTCACCCCTCCACTTT.

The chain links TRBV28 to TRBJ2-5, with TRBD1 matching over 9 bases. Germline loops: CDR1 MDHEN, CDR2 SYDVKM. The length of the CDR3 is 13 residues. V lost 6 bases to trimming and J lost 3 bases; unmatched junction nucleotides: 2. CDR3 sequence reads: CASRRTGEETQYF. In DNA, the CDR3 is TGTGCCAGCAGACGGACAGGGGAAGAGACCCAGTACTTC. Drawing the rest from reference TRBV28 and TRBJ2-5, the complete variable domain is DVKVTQSSRYLVKRTGEKVFLECVQDMDHENMFWYRQDPGLGLRLIYFSYDVKMKEKGDIPEGYSVSREKKERFSLILESASTNQTSMYLCASRRTGEETQYFGPGTRLLVL.

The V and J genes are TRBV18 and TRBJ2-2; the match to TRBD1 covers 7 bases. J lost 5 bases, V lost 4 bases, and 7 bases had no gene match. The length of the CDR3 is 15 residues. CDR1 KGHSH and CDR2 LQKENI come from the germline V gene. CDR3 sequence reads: CASSQRQGITGELFF. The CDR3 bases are TGTGCCAGCTCACAACGACAGGGTATAACCGGGGAGCTGTTTTTT. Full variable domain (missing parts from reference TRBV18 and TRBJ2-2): NAGVMQNPRHLVRRRGQEARLRCSPMKGHSHVYWYRQLPEEGLKFMVYLQKENIIDESGMPKERFSAEFPKEGPSILRIQQVVRGDSAAYFCASSQRQGITGELFFGEGSRLTVL.

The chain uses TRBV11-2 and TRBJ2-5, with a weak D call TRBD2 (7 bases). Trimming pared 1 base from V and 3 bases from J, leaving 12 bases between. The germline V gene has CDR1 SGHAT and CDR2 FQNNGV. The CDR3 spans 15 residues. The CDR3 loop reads CASSLGWGGEETQYF. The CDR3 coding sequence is TGTGCCAGCAGCTTAGGCTGGGGGGGCGAAGAGACCCAGTACTTC.

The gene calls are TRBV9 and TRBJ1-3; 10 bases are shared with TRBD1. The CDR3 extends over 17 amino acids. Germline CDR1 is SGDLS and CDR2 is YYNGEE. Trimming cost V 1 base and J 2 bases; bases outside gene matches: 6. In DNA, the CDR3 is TGTGCCAGCAGCGTAAGGGGAGGACAGGGGGCTGGAAACACCATATATTTT. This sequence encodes CASSVRGGQGAGNTIYF.

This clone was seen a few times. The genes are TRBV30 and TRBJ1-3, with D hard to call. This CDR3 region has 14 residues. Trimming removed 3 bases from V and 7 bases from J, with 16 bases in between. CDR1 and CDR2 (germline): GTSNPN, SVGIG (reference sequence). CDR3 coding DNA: TGTGCCTGGAGCCGCTTGGCTATGGGGAACACCATATATTTT. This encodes CAWSRLAMGNTIYF. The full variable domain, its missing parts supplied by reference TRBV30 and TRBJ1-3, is SQTIHQWPATLVQPVGSPLSLECTVEGTSNPNLYWYRQAAGRGLQLLFYSVGIGQISSEVPQNLSASRPQDRQFILSSKKLLLSDSGFYLCAWSRLAMGNTIYFGEGSWLTVV.

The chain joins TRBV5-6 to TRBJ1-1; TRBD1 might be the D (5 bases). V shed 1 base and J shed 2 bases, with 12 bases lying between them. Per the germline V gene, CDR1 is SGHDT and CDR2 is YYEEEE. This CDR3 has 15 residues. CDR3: CASSLYRQINTEAFF. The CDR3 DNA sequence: TGTGCCAGCAGCTTGTATCGACAGATAAACACTGAAGCTTTCTTT.

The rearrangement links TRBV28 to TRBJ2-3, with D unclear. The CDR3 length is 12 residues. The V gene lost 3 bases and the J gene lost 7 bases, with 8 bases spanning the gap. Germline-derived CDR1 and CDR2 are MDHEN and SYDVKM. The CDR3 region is CASSLVRYTQYF. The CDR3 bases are TGTGCCAGCAGTTTGGTCAGATATACGCAGTATTTT.

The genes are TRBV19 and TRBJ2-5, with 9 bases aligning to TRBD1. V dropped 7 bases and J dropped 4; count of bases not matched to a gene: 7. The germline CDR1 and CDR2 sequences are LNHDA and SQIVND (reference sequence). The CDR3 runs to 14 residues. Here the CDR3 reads CASNWDREGETQYF. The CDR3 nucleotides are TGTGCCAGTAATTGGGACAGGGAGGGAGAGACCCAGTACTTC. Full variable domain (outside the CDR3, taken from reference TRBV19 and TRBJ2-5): DGGITQSPKYLFRKEGQNVTLSCEQNLNHDAMYWYRQDPGQGLRLIYYSQIVNDFQKGDIAEGYSVSREKKESFPLTVTSAQKNPTAFYLCASNWDREGETQYFGPGTRLLVL.

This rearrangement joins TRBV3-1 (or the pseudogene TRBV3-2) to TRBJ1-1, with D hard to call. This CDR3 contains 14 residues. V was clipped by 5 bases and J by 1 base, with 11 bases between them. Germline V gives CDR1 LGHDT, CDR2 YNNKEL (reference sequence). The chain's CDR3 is CASSSDGRNTEAFF. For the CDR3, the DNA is TGTGCCAGCAGCTCGGACGGGAGGAACACTGAAGCTTTCTTT.

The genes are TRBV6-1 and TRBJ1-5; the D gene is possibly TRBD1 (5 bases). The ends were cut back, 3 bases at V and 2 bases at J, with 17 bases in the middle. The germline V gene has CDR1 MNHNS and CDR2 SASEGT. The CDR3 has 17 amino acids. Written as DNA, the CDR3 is TGTGCCAGCAGTGATTTGTCTCTGGGGCAGGGCAATCAGCCCCAGCATTTT. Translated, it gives CASSDLSLGQGNQPQHF.

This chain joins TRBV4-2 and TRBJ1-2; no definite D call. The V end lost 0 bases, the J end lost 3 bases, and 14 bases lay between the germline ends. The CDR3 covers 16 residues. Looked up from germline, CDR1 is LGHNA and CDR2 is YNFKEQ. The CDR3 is CASSQEGSLFDYGYTF. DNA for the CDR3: TGTGCCAGCAGCCAAGAGGGGAGCTTATTCGACTATGGCTACACCTTC.

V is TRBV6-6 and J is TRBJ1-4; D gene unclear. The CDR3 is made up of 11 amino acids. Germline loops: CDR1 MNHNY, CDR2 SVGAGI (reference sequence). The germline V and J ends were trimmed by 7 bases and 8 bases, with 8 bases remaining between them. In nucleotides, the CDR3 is TGTGCCAGCACCATGGGGGAAAAACTGTTTTTT. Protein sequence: CASTMGEKLFF.

The DNA for the CDR3 is TGTGCCAGCAGCCAAAGGACAGGGGCCACGAACTATGGCTACACCTTC. It codes for CASSQRTGATNYGYTF. This chain connects TRBV11-3 to TRBJ1-2, with 9 nucleotides matching TRBD1. This CDR3 is 16 amino acids long. After removal of 5 bases from V and 2 bases from J, the junction contained 9 bases not matched to a gene. Germline V lookup: CDR1 SGHNT, CDR2 YENEEA.

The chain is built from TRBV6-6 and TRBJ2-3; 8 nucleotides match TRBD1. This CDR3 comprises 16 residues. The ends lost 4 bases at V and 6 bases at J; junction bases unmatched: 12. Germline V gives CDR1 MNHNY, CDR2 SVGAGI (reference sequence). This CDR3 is CASSSPGQAVLDTQYF. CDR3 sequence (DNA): TGTGCCAGCAGTTCACCGGGACAGGCTGTGCTGGATACGCAGTATTTT.

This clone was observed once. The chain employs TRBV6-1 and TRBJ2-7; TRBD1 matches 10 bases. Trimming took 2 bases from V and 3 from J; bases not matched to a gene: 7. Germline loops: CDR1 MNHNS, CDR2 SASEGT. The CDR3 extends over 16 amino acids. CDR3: CASSESLGQGNYEQYF. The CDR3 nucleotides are TGTGCCAGCAGTGAAAGTTTGGGACAGGGGAACTACGAGCAGTACTTC.

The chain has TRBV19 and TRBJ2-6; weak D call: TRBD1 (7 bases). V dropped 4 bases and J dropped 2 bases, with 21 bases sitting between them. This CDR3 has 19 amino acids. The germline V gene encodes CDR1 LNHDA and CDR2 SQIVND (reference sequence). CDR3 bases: TGTGCCAGTAGTAGGCAGGGGGGATTAACTCTTACTGGGGCCAACGTCCTGACTTTC. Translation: CASSRQGGLTLTGANVLTF.

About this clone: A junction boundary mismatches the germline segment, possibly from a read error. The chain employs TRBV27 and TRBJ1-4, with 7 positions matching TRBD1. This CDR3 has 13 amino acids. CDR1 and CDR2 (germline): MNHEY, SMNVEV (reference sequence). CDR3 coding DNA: TGTGCCAGCAGTTTTAATGGCAGGGGGGCATGGATATTT. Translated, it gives CASSFNGRGAWIF.

CDR3 region: CASSTPQGNYEKLFF. In nucleotides, the CDR3 is TGTGCCAGCAGTACCCCACAGGGTAATTATGAAAAACTGTTTTTT. The chain employs TRBV28 and TRBJ1-4; maybe TRBD1 (6 bases). Germline CDR1 and CDR2: MDHEN and SYDVKM. This CDR3 has 15 residues. Trimming took 5 bases from V and 6 from J, leaving 16 bases between them.

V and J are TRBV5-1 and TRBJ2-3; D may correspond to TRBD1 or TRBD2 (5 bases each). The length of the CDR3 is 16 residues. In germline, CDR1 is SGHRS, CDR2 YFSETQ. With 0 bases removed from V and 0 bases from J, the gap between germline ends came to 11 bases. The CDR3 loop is CASSLGLGVSTDTQYF. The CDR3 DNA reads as TGCGCCAGCAGCTTGGGATTGGGGGTAAGCACAGATACGCAGTATTTT.

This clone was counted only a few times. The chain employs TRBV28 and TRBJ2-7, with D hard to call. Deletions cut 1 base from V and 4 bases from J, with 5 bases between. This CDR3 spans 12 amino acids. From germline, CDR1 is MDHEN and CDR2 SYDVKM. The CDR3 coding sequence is TGTGCCAGCAGTTTATCGGAGTACGAGCAGTACTTC. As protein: CASSLSEYEQYF.

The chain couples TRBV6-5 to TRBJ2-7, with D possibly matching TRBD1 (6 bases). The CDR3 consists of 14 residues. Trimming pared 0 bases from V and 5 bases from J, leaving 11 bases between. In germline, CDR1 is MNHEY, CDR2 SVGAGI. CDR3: CASSYSFGGHEQYF. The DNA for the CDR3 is TGTGCCAGCAGTTACTCGTTTGGGGGCCACGAGCAGTACTTC.

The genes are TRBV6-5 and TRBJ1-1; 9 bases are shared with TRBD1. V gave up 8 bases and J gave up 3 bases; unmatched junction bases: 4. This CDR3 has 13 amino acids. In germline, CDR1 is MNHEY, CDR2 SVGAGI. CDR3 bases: TGTGCCAGCTACCGGGACAGGGACACTGAAGCTTTCTTT. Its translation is CASYRDRDTEAFF.